A selection of T cell receptor beta chains follows, all from one sample in a study of identical twins. TCRdb redid the calling of the 5' RACE reads with MiXCR, one entry per CDR3 protein. Here the sample spans 650,000 to 750,000 distinct CDR3 sequences, 21% being singletons. Another study also made use of these data, one on T cells expressing NK-cell markers.

Material: PBMCs. Receptor source: a woman aged 18-30 years in good health. Each CDR3 is given with its conserved first and last residue.

v_call	j_call	cdr3_aa
TRBV5-1	TRBJ1-2	CASGVENYGYTF
TRBV10-3	TRBJ1-3	CALGGSRAASGNTIYF
TRBV2	TRBJ2-2	CASRGQMNTGELFF
TRBV29-1	TRBJ2-7	CSAAGLYYEQYF
TRBV6-1	TRBJ1-5	CASNHRTGATDQPQHF
TRBV6-2/TRBV6-3	TRBJ2-2	CASSPQGHILIGELFF
TRBV7-2	TRBJ2-1	CASSLAPAGVRSYNEQFF
TRBV2	TRBJ2-3	CASKGQVTDTQYF
TRBV29-1	TRBJ1-1	CSVAPGYGTEAFF
TRBV3-1	TRBJ2-5	CASRVIGRGEETQYF
TRBV4-1	TRBJ2-7	CASSQPGQGYEQYF
TRBV3-1	TRBJ2-1	CASSQGNLAGGHNEQFF
TRBV7-2	TRBJ2-7	CASSFHGGYEQYF
TRBV29-1	TRBJ1-1	CSVDPTEGNTEAFF
TRBV20-1	TRBJ2-1	CSAYLPGLATDEQFF
TRBV6-2/TRBV6-3	TRBJ2-1	CASSYTGEQFF
TRBV6-5	TRBJ1-2	CASSPGDRGYTF
TRBV20-1	TRBJ1-1	CSAVGNLNEAFF
TRBV3-1	TRBJ1-2	CASSTRTHYGYTF
TRBV5-1	TRBJ2-5	CASSLGTHLQETQYF
TRBV29-1	TRBJ2-5	CSVIGQDETQYF
TRBV20-1	TRBJ2-1	CSVSGSYNEQFF
TRBV24-1	TRBJ2-1	CATSSAGGPSNEQFF
TRBV18	TRBJ2-1	CASSPLANYNEQFF
TRBV29-1	TRBJ2-1	CSVLAATYNEQFF
TRBV4-3	TRBJ2-1	CASSQDLKSGQGGRFF
TRBV2	TRBJ1-1	CASSDEAGSEAFF
TRBV11-1	TRBJ2-5	CASSLGYWREAEKETQYF
TRBV12-3/TRBV12-4	TRBJ2-2	CASSSRRFYRVNTGELFF
TRBV14	TRBJ2-1	CASSQEGLAAYNEQFF
TRBV27	TRBJ1-2	CASSLPGGRYGYTF
TRBV10-3	TRBJ2-1	CAISPTSGGGNEQFF
TRBV20-1	TRBJ2-3	CSATLSGGADTQYF
TRBV7-2	TRBJ1-1	CASSLVLIRGTEAFF
TRBV29-1	TRBJ2-2	CSVDTSGLAGVGTGELFF
TRBV29-1	TRBJ2-7	CSVFGSPDYEQYF
TRBV6-5	TRBJ2-2	CASSYPLAGVDTGELFF
TRBV5-6	TRBJ1-2	CASSLFQAGTYGYTF
TRBV4-2	TRBJ2-2	CASSQPGGGAFVGELFF
TRBV20-1	TRBJ2-7	CSATDLAFSSYEQYF
TRBV9	TRBJ2-7	CASSVGPSGDYEQYF
TRBV20-1	TRBJ1-2	CSARQGHGYTF
TRBV12-3/TRBV12-4	TRBJ2-1	CATTGGRGSYNEQFF
TRBV5-5	TRBJ2-4	CASHPSLAKNIQYF
TRBV4-3	TRBJ2-4	CASSQEYAGAKNIQYF